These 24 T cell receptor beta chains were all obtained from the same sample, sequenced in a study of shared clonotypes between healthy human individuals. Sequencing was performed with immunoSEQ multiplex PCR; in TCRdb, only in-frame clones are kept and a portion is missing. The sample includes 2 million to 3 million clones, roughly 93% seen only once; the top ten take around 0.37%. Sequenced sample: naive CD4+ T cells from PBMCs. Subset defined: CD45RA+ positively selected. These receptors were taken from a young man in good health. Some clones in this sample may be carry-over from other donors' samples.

CDR3 DNA: TGTGCCAGCAGCGTCGAGGTCACGAACACCGGGGAGCTGTTTTTT. Protein product: CASSVEVTNTGELFF. The V and J genes are TRBV9 and TRBJ2-2; D call uncertain. The CDR3 sequence is 15 residues long. The germline V gene encodes CDR1 SGDLS and CDR2 YYNGEE. V was trimmed by 2 bases and J by 0 bases, leaving 8 bases between them. The full variable domain, in which reference TRBV9 and TRBJ2-2 provide the parts outside the CDR3, is DSGVTQTPKHLITATGQRVTLRCSPRSGDLSVYWYQQSLDQGLQFLIQYYNGEERAKGNILERFSAQQFPDLHSELNLSSLELGDSALYFCASSVEVTNTGELFFGEGSRLTVL.

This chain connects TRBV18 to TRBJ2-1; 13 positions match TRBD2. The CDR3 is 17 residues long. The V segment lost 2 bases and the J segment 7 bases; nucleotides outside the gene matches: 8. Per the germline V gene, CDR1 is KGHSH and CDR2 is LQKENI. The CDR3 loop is CASSPLRTSGSINEQFF. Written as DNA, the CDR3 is TGTGCCAGCTCACCATTGAGGACTAGCGGGAGTATAAATGAGCAGTTCTTC.

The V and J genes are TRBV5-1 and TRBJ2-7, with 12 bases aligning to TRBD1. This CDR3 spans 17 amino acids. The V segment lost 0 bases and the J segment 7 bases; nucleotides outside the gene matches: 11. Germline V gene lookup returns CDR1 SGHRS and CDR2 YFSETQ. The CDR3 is CASSLVGTGGANPEQYF. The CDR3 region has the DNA TGCGCCAGCAGCTTGGTGGGGACAGGGGGCGCGAATCCGGAGCAGTACTTC. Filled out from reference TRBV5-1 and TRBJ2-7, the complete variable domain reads KAGVTQTPRYLIKTRGQQVTLSCSPISGHRSVSWYQQTPGQGLQFLFEYFSETQRNKGNFPGRFSGRQFSNSRSEMNVSTLELGDSALYLCASSLVGTGGANPEQYFGPGTRLTVT.

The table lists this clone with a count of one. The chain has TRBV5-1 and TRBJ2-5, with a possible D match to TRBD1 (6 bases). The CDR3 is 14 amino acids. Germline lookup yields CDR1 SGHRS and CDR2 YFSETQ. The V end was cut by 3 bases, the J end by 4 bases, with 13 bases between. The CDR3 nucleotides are TGCGCCAGCAGCTACACAGGGTCCGGAGAGACCCAGTACTTC. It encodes CASSYTGSGETQYF.

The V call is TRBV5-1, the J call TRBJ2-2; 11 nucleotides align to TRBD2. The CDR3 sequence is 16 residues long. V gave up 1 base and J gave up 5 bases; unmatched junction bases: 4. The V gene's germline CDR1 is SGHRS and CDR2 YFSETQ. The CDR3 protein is CASSLTSGSGTGELFF. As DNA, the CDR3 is TGCGCCAGCAGCTTGACTAGCGGGAGTGGAACCGGGGAGCTGTTTTTT.

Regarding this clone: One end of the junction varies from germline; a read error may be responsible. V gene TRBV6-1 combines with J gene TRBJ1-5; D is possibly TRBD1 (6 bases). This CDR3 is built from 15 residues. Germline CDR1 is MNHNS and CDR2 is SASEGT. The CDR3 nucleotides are TGTGCCAGCAGGGAAGGACAGTATAGCAATCAGCCCCAGCATTTT. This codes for CASREGQYSNQPQHF.

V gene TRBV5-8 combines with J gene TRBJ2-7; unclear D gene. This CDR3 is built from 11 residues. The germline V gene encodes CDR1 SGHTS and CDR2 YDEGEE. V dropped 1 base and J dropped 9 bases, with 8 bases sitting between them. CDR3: CASSLSRWQYF. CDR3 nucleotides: TGTGCCAGCAGCTTGTCGCGGTGGCAGTACTTC.

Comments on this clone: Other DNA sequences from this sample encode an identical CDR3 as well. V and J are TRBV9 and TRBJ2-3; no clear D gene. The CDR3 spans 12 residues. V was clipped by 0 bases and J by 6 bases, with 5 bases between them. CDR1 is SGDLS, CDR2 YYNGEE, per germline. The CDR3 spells CASSVAEDTQYF. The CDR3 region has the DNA TGTGCCAGCAGCGTAGCGGAGGATACGCAGTATTTT.

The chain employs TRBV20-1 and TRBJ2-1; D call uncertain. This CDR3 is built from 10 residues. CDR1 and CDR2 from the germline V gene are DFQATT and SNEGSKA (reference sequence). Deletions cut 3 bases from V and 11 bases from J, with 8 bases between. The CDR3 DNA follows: TGCAGTGCTAGGATCACAAAGCAGTTCTTC. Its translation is CSARITKQFF.

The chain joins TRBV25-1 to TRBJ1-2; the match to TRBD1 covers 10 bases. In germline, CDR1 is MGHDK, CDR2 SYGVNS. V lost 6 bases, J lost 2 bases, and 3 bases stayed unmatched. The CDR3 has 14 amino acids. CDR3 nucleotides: TGTGCCAGCAGGGGGACAGGGGAAAACTATGGCTACACCTTC. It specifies CASRGTGENYGYTF.

The CDR3 DNA reads TGCGCCAGCAGCTTGGGTTATTACGAGCAGTACTTC. Encoded protein: CASSLGYYEQYF. The chain is built from TRBV5-1 and TRBJ2-7, with D uncertain. Trimming removed 0 bases from V and 4 bases from J, with 5 bases in between. The germline CDR1 and CDR2 sequences are SGHRS and YFSETQ. The CDR3 is 12 residues long.

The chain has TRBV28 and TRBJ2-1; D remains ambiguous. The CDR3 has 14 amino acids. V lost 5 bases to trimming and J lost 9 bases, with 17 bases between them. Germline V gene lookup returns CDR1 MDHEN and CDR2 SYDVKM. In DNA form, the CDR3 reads TGTGCCAGCAGTCGAACCCCCCTATCCCGTGAGCAGTTCTTC. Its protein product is CASSRTPLSREQFF. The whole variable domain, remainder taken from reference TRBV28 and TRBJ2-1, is DVKVTQSSRYLVKRTGEKVFLECVQDMDHENMFWYRQDPGLGLRLIYFSYDVKMKEKGDIPEGYSVSREKKERFSLILESASTNQTSMYLCASSRTPLSREQFFGPGTRLTVL.

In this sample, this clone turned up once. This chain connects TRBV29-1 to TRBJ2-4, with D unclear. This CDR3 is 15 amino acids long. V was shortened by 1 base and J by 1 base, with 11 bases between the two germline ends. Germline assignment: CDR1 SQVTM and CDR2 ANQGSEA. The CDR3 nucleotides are TGCAGCGTTGAAGGAGTGGGGAAGGCCAAAAACATTCAGTACTTC. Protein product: CSVEGVGKAKNIQYF.

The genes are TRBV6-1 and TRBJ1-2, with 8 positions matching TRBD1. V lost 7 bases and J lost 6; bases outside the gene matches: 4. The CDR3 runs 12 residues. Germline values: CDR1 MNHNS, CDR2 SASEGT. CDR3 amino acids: CASTATGDGYTF. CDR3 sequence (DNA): TGTGCCAGCACGGCGACAGGGGATGGCTACACCTTC.

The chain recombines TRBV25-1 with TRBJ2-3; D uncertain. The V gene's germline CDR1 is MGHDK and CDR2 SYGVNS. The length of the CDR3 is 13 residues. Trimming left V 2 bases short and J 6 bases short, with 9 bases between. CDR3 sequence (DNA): TGTGCCAGCAGTGAAGGATACGACGATACGCAGTATTTT. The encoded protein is CASSEGYDDTQYF.

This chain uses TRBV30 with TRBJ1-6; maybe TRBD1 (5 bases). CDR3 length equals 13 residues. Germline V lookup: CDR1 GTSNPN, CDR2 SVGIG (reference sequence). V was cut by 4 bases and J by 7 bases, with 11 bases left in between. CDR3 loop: CAWTTGGNSPLHF. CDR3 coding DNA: TGTGCCTGGACCACAGGTGGGAATTCACCCCTCCACTTT.

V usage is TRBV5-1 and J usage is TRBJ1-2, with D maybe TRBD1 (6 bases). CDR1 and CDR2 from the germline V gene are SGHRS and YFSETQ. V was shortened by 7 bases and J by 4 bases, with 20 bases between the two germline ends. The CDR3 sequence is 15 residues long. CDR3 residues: CASRSKGDLTYGYTF. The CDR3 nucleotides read TGCGCCAGCCGCTCCAAGGGGGACCTGACCTATGGCTACACCTTC.

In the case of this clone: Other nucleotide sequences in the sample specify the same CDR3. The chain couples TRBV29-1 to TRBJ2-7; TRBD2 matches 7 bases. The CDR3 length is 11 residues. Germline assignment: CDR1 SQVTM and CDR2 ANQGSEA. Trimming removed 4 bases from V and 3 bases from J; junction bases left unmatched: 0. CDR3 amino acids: CSVGTSYEQYF. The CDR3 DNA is TGCAGCGTTGGGACTAGCTACGAGCAGTACTTC.

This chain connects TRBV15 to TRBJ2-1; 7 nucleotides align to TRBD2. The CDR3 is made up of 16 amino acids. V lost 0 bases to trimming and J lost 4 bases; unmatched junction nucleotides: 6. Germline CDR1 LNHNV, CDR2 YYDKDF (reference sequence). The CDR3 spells CATSREGGPAYNEQFF. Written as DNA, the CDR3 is TGTGCCACCAGCAGAGAGGGAGGGCCGGCGTACAATGAGCAGTTCTTC.

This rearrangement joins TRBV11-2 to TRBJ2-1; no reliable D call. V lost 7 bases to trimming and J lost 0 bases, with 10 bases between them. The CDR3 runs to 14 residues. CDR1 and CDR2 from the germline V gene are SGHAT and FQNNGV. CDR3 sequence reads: CASTLLSSYNEQFF. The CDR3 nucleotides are TGTGCCAGCACCCTCCTGAGCTCCTACAATGAGCAGTTCTTC.

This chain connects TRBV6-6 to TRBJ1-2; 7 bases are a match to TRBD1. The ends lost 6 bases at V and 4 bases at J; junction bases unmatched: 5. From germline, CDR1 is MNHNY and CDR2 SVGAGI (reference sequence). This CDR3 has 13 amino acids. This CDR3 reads CASSRRDSYGYTF. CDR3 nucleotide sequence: TGTGCCAGCAGCCGCCGGGACAGCTATGGCTACACCTTC.

The CDR3 DNA sequence: TGTGCCAGCAGTGCCAGGACAGGGGGCGATGAAAAACTGTTTTTT. Amino acid sequence: CASSARTGGDEKLFF. The chain recombines TRBV6-1 with TRBJ1-4; TRBD1 matches at 11 bases. This CDR3 contains 15 residues. V shed 4 bases and J 6 bases; nucleotides not matched to a gene: 4. Germline V gives CDR1 MNHNS, CDR2 SASEGT.

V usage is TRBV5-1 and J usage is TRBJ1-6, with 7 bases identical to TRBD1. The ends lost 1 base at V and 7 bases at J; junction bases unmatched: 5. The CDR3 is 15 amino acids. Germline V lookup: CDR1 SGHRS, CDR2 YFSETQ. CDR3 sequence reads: CASSLTTGQNSPLHF. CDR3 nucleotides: TGCGCCAGCAGCTTGACGACAGGGCAGAATTCACCCCTCCACTTT.

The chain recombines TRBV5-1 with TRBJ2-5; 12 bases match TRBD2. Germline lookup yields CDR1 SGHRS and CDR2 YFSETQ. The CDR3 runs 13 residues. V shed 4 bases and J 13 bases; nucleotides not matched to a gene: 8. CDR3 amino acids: CASSEGLAGEPYF. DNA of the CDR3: TGCGCCAGCAGCGAGGGACTAGCGGGCGAACCGTACTTC.